This TCR beta chain was found in a study of T cell repertoires in cytomegalovirus infection (dated by TCRdb to between 2018 and 2021). As for the study more broadly: Donor HLA type was relevant to the analysis, because carriage of CMV infection together with the matching HLA type was indicated by public TCR beta signatures. Points the paper makes about the study in general: In both this cohort and an independent roughly 360-donor cohort, the cumulative frequency of public TCR beta family members distinguished carriers of CMV infection plus the relevant HLA type. The ex vivo response was dominated by HLA-C-restricted CMV-specific TCR beta clonotypes, and the single most frequent clonotype in two of eight donors was supplied by these HLA-C-restricted clonotypes.

The listed sequencing device is Illumina HiSeq 1500. TCRdb cleaned the public reads at Q25 with fastp, built clones with MiXCR and kept in-frame beta chains. Duplicate CDR3 protein sequences are folded into a single record with the most common DNA and genes. This sample comprises 200,000 or so distinct CDR3 sequences, about 30% of them detected only once. Clones ranked in the top ten supply under 35% of the sample. As for this clonotype: Its binding antigen is unknown. No much larger clone is present one base from it, and per-base qualities are unavailable.

CDR1 MGHRA and CDR2 YSYEKL are derived from the germline V gene. The CDR3 holds 17 amino acids from the cysteine to the phenylalanine. Only CDR3 DNA is held: 51 bases, read in frame from base 1. At the junction V is shortened by 5 bases and J by 3 bases; bases outside the gene matches: 12. The chain uses TRBV4-1 and TRBJ2-1, with TRBD1 matching 8 junction bases. Sample: PBMCs. The TCR was taken from a human donor in good health (CMV status not recorded). Some clones in this sample may be carry-over from other donors' samples. The CDR3 sequence is CASSENPDRADYNEQFF. The bases read TGCGCCAGCAGCGAGAACCCGGACAGGGCCGACTACAATGAGCAGTTCTTC.